This T cell receptor beta chain is drawn from a study of cytomegalovirus exposure and HLA in healthy donors. PCR was performed using 60 Vbeta and 13 Jbeta primers. Sequenced by immunoSEQ multiplex PCR; TCRdb stores in-frame clones only, minus some. Of around 140,000 clones listed, roughly 80% are singletons. The source material was PBMCs. The clonotype originates from a female donor in good health and CMV-seronegative.

The CDR3 here is CASSFGVGAYEQYF. The CDR3 DNA is TGCGCCAGCAGCTTCGGAGTTGGCGCCTACGAGCAGTACTTC. The chain couples TRBV5-1 to TRBJ2-7, with D unclear. Trimming removed 2 bases at V and 2 bases at J, with 11 bases between. Per germline, CDR1 SGHRS and CDR2 YFSETQ. The CDR3 is 14 residues long.